Presented here are 7 T cell receptor beta chains from one specimen sequenced in a study of cytomegalovirus exposure and HLA in healthy donors. PCR involved 60 Vbeta and 13 Jbeta primers. Profiled with immunoSEQ multiplex PCR; TCRdb holds only in-frame clones, not every one. Here the sample spans around 140,000 clones, around 59% being singletons. The sequenced sample was PBMCs. The receptors were sampled from a male donor in good health and CMV-seronegative.

The J gene is TRBJ2-1, the V gene TRBV6-4; the D gene is possibly TRBD1 (6 bases). The V gene's germline CDR1 is MRHNA and CDR2 SNTAGT. This CDR3 has 13 amino acids. V shed 6 bases and J shed 4 bases, with 10 bases lying between them. CDR3 sequence: CASRQDSYNEQFF. CDR3 coding DNA: TGTGCCAGCAGGCAGGACAGTTACAATGAGCAGTTCTTC.

This clone turned up a few times. In DNA, the CDR3 is TGCGCCAGCAGCTTCAGGGGTTTGGGCAATGAGCAGTTCTTC. Its protein product is CASSFRGLGNEQFF. The J gene is TRBJ2-1, the V gene TRBV5-1; possibly TRBD1 for D (6 bases). CDR1 is SGHRS and CDR2 is YFSETQ in the germline V gene. The V end lost 2 bases, the J end lost 6 bases, and 12 bases lay between the germline ends. There are 14 residues in the CDR3.

The J gene is TRBJ2-7, the V gene TRBV30, with D possibly being TRBD2 (5 bases). Trimming took off 5 bases at V and 5 bases at J, with 10 bases between the two ends. The germline V gene has CDR1 GTSNPN and CDR2 SVGIG (reference sequence). The CDR3 is 11 amino acids. Here the CDR3 DNA reads TGTGCCTGGGAGCAAGCGGACGAGCAGTACTTC. This sequence encodes CAWEQADEQYF. Filled out from reference TRBV30 and TRBJ2-7, the complete variable domain reads SQTIHQWPATLVQPVGSPLSLECTVEGTSNPNLYWYRQAAGRGLQLLFYSVGIGQISSEVPQNLSASRPQDRQFILSSKKLLLSDSGFYLCAWEQADEQYFGPGTRLTVT.

The chain links TRBV19 to TRBJ2-3, with 7 bases lining up with TRBD1. CDR1 and CDR2 from the germline V gene are LNHDA and SQIVND (reference sequence). CDR3 length: 16 residues. V shed 1 base and J 3 bases; nucleotides not matched to a gene: 7. The CDR3 loop is CASSIAPQGMTDTQYF. For the CDR3, the DNA is TGTGCCAGTAGTATAGCCCCACAGGGGATGACAGATACGCAGTATTTT.

Of note for this clone: Other DNA sequences of this sample code for an identical CDR3. The chain joins TRBV28 to TRBJ2-2; 7 bases fit TRBD1. The CDR3 spans 16 residues. J was trimmed by 5 bases and V by 4 bases; bases with no gene match: 10. Germline-derived CDR1 and CDR2 are MDHEN and SYDVKM. The CDR3 DNA follows: TGTGCCAGCAGTTCCGGTACAGGGGTCAGTACCGGGGAGCTGTTTTTT. Amino acids: CASSSGTGVSTGELFF.

Of note for this clone: Within the sample, other DNA sequences also encode this same CDR3. This sequence joins TRBV29-1 and TRBJ2-6; D possibly corresponds to TRBD1 (6 bases). CDR3 length: 17 amino acids. Trimming shortened V by 6 bases and J by 4 bases, and 22 bases separated the two germline ends. Germline V gene lookup returns CDR1 SQVTM and CDR2 ANQGSEA. The CDR3 sequence is CSVNLGTFSSGANVLTF. CDR3 DNA sequence: TGCAGCGTGAACCTAGGGACATTCAGTTCCGGGGCCAACGTCCTGACTTTC.

This chain connects TRBV10-3 to TRBJ2-3; 7 nucleotides agree with TRBD2. J gave up 1 base and V 9 bases, and 10 bases lay outside the gene matches. CDR3 length: 15 residues. Germline loops: CDR1 ENHRY, CDR2 SYGVKD. CDR3 loop: CAMGTAGDGTDTQYF. The CDR3 DNA follows: TGTGCCATGGGAACCGCGGGGGACGGCACAGATACGCAGTATTTT.